This T cell receptor beta chain is drawn from a study of CD8+CD57+ T cells in acquired aplastic anemia. This clonotype turned up a few times. Genomic DNA was employed as the template in profiling TCR beta VDJ and CDR3. TCRdb itself ran the reads through MiXCR, one entry per CDR3 protein. The repertoire includes 150,000 or so distinct CDR3 sequences, about 52% of them detected once, and less than 15% sits in the top ten. The sequenced patients had an expansion of CD8+CD57+ cells seen by flow cytometry. V lost 4 bases and J lost 4; bases outside the gene matches: 13. This CDR3 has 18 residues. Germline V lookup: CDR1 LGHNA, CDR2 YSLEER.

The sequence derives from a human donor with aplastic anemia. The sample was sorted CD4+, CD8+, or CD8+CD57+ T cells (not recorded which) from PBMCs. V and J are TRBV4-3 and TRBJ2-2, with 9 bases that match TRBD1. This CDR3 reads CASSPLPGGTGITGELFF. The CDR3 coding sequence is TGCGCCAGCAGCCCCCTCCCAGGGGGGACAGGGATCACCGGGGAGCTGTTTTTT.